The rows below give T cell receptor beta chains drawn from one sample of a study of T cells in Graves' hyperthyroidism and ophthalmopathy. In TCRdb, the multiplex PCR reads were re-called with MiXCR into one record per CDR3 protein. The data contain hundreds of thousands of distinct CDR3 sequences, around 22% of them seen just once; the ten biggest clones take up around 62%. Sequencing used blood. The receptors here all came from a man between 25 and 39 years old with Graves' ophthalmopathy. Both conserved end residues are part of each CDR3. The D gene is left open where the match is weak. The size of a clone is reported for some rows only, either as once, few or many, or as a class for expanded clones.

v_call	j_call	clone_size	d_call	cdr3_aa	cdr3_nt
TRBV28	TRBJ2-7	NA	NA	CASSLEAGLQYEQYF	TGTGCCAGCAGTTTAGAGGCGGGACTCCAATACGAGCAGTACTTC
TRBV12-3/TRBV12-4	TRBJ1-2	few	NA	CASRLGLGYGYTF	TGTGCCAGCAGGTTAGGGTTGGGCTATGGCTACACCTTC
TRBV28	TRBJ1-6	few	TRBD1	CASSLRTGVSPLHF	TGTGCCAGCAGTTTGAGGACAGGGGTGTCACCCCTCCACTTT
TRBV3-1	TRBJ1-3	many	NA	CASSQVGGLHSGNTIYF	TGTGCCAGCAGCCAAGTCGGGGGTCTACACTCTGGAAACACCATATATTTT
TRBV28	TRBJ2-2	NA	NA	CASDLGQNTGELFF	TGTGCCAGCGACCTGGGGCAGAACACCGGGGAGCTGTTTTTT
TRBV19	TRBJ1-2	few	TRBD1	CASSISDGTGGGYTF	TGTGCCAGTAGTATATCTGATGGGACAGGGGGTGGCTACACCTTC
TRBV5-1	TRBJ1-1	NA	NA	CASSLDGPSTHAEAFF	TGCGCCAGCAGCTTGGATGGCCCCAGTACTCACGCTGAAGCTTTCTTT
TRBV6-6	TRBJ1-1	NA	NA	CASSYERARSTEAFF	TGTGCCAGCAGTTACGAACGGGCCCGAAGTACTGAAGCTTTCTTT
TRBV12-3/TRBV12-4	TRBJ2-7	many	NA	CASSLHGGNEQYF	TGTGCCAGCAGTTTGCACGGGGGCAACGAGCAGTACTTC
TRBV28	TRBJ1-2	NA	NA	CASSPRGGIYGYTF	TGTGCCAGCAGCCCCCGCGGGGGTATCTATGGCTACACCTTC
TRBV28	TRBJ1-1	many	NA	CASTDLNTEAFF	TGTGCCAGCACCGACCTGAACACTGAAGCTTTCTTT
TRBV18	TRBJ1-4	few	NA	CASSPPGYEKLFF	TGTGCCAGCTCACCACCGGGGTATGAAAAACTGTTTTTT
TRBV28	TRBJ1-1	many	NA	CAGSDMNTEAFF	TGTGCCGGGTCGGACATGAACACTGAAGCTTTCTTT
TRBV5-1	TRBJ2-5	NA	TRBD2	CASRTSGNQETQYF	TGCGCCAGCAGGACTAGCGGGAATCAAGAGACCCAGTACTTC
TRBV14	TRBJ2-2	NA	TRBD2	CASSKGGSYTGELFF	TGTGCCAGCAGTAAGGGCGGGAGTTACACCGGGGAGCTGTTTTTT
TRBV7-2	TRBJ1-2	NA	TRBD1	CASRRDRGYTF	TGTGCCAGCCGCCGGGACAGAGGCTACACCTTC
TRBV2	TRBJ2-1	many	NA	CASNYRERYSEQFF	TGTGCCAGCAACTACAGGGAGCGGTACTCTGAGCAGTTCTTC
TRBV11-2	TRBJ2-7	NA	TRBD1	CASSLGTGPYEQYF	TGTGCCAGCAGCTTGGGGACAGGCCCCTACGAGCAGTACTTC
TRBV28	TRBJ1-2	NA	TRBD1	CASTPRDRVNYGYTF	TGTGCCAGCACCCCCCGGGACAGGGTAAACTATGGCTACACCTTC
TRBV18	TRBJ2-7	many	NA	CASSQSTGTYEQYF	TGTGCCAGCTCACAATCGACAGGAACCTACGAGCAGTACTTC
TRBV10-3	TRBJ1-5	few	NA	CAISGGRENQPQHF	TGTGCCATCAGTGGTGGACGGGAAAATCAGCCCCAGCATTTT
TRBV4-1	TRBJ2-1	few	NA	CASSQGSAGGQFF	TGCGCCAGCAGCCAAGGTTCCGCGGGTGGGCAGTTCTTC
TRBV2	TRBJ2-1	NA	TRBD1	CASQPPGQGVNEQFF	TGTGCCAGCCAACCTCCGGGACAGGGCGTAAATGAGCAGTTCTTC
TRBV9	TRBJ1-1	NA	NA	CASSVALGTEAFF	TGTGCCAGCAGCGTAGCTTTGGGCACTGAAGCTTTCTTT
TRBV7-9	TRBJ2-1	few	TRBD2	CASSPRGSGDYNEQFF	TGTGCCAGCAGCCCAAGGGGAAGCGGGGACTACAATGAGCAGTTCTTC
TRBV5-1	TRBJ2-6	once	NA	CASSSRSSGANVLTF	TGCGCCAGCAGCTCAAGGAGCTCTGGGGCCAACGTCCTGACTTTC
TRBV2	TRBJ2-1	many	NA	CASKAFGQSSYNEQFF	TGTGCCAGCAAGGCGTTTGGACAGAGCTCCTACAATGAGCAGTTCTTC
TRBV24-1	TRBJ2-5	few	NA	CATSDPGREETQYF	TGTGCCACCAGTGACCCCGGACGGGAAGAGACCCAGTACTTC
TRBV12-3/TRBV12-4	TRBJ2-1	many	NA	CASSLDRLDREQFF	TGTGCCAGCAGTTTAGATCGTCTAGATCGAGAGCAGTTCTTC
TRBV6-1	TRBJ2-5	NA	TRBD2	CASKTGGKETQYF	TGTGCCAGCAAGACGGGGGGTAAAGAGACCCAGTACTTC
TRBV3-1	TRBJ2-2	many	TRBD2	CASSQGLAGSNTGELFF	TGTGCCAGCAGCCAAGGACTAGCGGGGTCGAACACCGGGGAGCTGTTTTTT
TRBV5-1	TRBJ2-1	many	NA	CASSRVNEQFF	TGCGCCAGCAGCAGGGTCAATGAGCAGTTCTTC
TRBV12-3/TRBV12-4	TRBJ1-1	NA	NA	CASSSALGTGSDTEAFF	TGTGCCAGCAGTTCGGCCCTGGGAACGGGCTCAGACACTGAAGCTTTCTTT
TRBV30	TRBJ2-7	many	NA	CAWSRLGAPSGEQYF	TGTGCCTGGAGTCGTTTGGGGGCTCCGTCGGGAGAGCAGTACTTC
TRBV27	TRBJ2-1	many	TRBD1	CASSLGTGGYREQFF	TGTGCCAGCAGTTTAGGGACAGGGGGGTATCGTGAGCAGTTCTTC
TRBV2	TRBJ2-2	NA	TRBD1	CASTNGQGTGELFF	TGTGCCAGCACTAATGGACAGGGTACCGGGGAGCTGTTTTTT
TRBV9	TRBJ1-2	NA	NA	CASSVGPGENYGYTF	TGTGCCAGCAGCGTAGGGCCAGGAGAGAACTATGGCTACACCTTC
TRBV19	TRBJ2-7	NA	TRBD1	CASRDRGRDEQYF	TGTGCCAGTAGGGACAGGGGGCGGGACGAGCAGTACTTC
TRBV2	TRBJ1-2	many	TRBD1	CASGDSNYGYTF	TGTGCCAGCGGGGACAGCAACTATGGCTACACCTTC
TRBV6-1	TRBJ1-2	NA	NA	CASSEGRDYGYTF	TGTGCCAGCAGCGAGGGTAGGGACTATGGCTACACCTTC
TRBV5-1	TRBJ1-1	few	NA	CASSLSSQKNTEAFF	TGCGCCAGCAGCTTGTCATCACAGAAGAACACTGAAGCTTTCTTT
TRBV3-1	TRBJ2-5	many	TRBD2	CASSQGSGAGVETQYF	TGTGCCAGCAGCCAAGGATCGGGAGCGGGAGTTGAGACCCAGTACTTC
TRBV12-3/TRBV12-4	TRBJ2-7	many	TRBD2	CASSAGTSGTIEQYF	TGTGCCAGCAGTGCCGGGACTAGCGGGACGATCGAGCAGTACTTC
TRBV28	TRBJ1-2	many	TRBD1	CASSTAGTGFRYTF	TGTGCCAGCAGTACCGCCGGGACAGGGTTTCGCTACACCTTC
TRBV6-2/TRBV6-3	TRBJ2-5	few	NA	CASTRGEETQYF	TGTGCCAGCACCAGGGGTGAGGAGACCCAGTACTTC
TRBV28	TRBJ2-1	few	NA	CASSPLGLAYNEQFF	TGTGCCAGCAGTCCCCTTGGGCTAGCGTACAATGAGCAGTTCTTC
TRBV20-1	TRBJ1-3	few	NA	CSARGSMGAAGNTIYF	TGCAGTGCTAGAGGTTCTATGGGGGCAGCTGGAAACACCATATATTTT
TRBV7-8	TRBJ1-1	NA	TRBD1	CASSQTGVLTEAFF	TGTGCCAGCAGCCAGACAGGGGTTTTAACTGAAGCTTTCTTT
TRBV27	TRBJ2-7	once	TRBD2	CASSQGVPYSGGAAGNEQYF	TGTGCCAGCAGTCAAGGGGTACCGTATAGCGGGGGGGCCGCTGGTAACGAGCAGTACTTC
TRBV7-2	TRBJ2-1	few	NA	CASSLSADNEQFF	TGTGCCAGCAGTTTATCCGCTGACAATGAGCAGTTCTTC
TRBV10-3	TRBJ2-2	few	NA	CASRVPGQNTGELFF	TGTGCCAGCAGAGTCCCGGGACAGAACACCGGGGAGCTGTTTTTT
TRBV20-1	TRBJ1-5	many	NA	CSARGGVSNQPQHF	TGCAGTGCCCGCGGGGGAGTTAGCAATCAGCCCCAGCATTTT
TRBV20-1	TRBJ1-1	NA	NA	CSATRRGNSEAFF	TGCAGTGCTACACGCCGGGGGAACTCTGAAGCTTTCTTT
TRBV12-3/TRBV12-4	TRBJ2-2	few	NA	CASSPEVGELFF	TGTGCCAGCAGCCCCGAAGTCGGGGAGCTGTTTTTT
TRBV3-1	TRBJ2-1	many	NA	CASSQAWLGDNEQFF	TGTGCCAGCAGCCAAGCGTGGCTGGGGGACAATGAGCAGTTCTTC
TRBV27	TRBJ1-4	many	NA	CASSPRHNEKLFF	TGTGCCAGCAGTCCCCGACACAACGAAAAACTGTTTTTT
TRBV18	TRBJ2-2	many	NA	CASSPNLDGELFF	TGTGCCAGCTCACCAAATCTCGACGGGGAGCTGTTTTTT
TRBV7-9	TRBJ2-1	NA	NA	CASSFVNNEQFF	TGTGCCAGCAGCTTCGTAAATAATGAGCAGTTCTTC
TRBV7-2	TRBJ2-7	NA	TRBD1	CASSDSRGTGAYEQYF	TGTGCCAGCAGCGACAGTAGGGGGACAGGAGCCTACGAGCAGTACTTC
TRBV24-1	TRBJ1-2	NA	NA	CATSAAGTNYGYTF	TGTGCCACCAGTGCGGCAGGAACTAACTATGGCTACACCTTC